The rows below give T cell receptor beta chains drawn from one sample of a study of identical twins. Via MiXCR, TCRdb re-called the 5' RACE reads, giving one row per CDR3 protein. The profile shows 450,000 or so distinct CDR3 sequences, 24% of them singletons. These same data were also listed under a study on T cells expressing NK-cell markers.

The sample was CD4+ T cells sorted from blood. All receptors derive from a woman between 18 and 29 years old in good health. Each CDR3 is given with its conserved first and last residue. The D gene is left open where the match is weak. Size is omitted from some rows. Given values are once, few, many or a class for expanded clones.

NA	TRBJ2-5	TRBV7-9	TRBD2	CASSLEGLAKETQYF	TGTGCCAGCAGCTTAGAGGGACTAGCGAAAGAGACCCAGTACTTC
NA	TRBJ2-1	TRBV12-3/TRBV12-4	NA	CASRSWSSYNEQFF	TGTGCCAGCAGGAGTTGGAGCTCCTACAATGAGCAGTTCTTC
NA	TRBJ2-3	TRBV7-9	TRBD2	CASSPSPTGGYTDTQYF	TGTGCCAGCAGCCCCTCCCCTACGGGGGGGTACACAGATACGCAGTATTTT
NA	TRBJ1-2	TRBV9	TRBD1	CASSVANGQGARGAYGYTF	TGTGCCAGCAGCGTCGCCAACGGGCAGGGGGCTCGTGGTGCCTATGGCTACACCTTC
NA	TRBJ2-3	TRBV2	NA	CASRPGTAITDTQYF	TGTGCCAGCAGGCCCGGGACGGCGATCACAGATACGCAGTATTTT
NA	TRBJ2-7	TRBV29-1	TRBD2	CSVGILAGDAGYEQYF	TGCAGCGTTGGAATCCTAGCGGGAGATGCTGGCTACGAGCAGTACTTC
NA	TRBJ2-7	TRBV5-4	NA	CASSLYLTGTYEQYF	TGTGCCAGCAGCCTTTACTTGACAGGAACCTACGAGCAGTACTTC
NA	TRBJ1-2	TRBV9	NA	CASSVSGTNYGYTF	TGTGCCAGCAGCGTATCGGGGACGAACTATGGCTACACCTTC
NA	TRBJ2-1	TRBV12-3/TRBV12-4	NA	CASKPPRDSNEQFF	TGTGCCAGCAAACCTCCGCGGGACAGCAATGAGCAGTTCTTC
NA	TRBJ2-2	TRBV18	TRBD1	CASSPGQGLTGELFF	TGTGCCAGCTCACCGGGACAGGGTCTCACCGGGGAGCTGTTTTTT
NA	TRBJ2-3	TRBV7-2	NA	CASSLGTHTDTQYF	TGTGCCAGCAGCTTGGGTACGCACACAGATACGCAGTATTTT
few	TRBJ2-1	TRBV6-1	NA	CASSTGPKYNEQFF	TGTGCCAGCAGCACGGGACCCAAATACAATGAGCAGTTCTTC
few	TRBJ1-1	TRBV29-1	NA	CSVEAGFDTEAFF	TGCAGCGTTGAGGCGGGCTTCGACACTGAAGCTTTCTTT
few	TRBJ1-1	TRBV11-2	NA	CASSQTAGAITEAFF	TGTGCCAGCAGCCAGACGGCAGGGGCGATCACTGAAGCTTTCTTT
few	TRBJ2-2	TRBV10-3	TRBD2	CAISGTSVAGELFF	TGTGCCATCAGTGGGACTAGCGTAGCCGGGGAGCTGTTTTTT
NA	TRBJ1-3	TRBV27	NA	CASSPQTGGNTIYF	TGTGCCAGCAGTCCCCAGACGGGTGGAAACACCATATATTTT
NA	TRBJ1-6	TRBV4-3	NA	CASSQQQNSPLHF	TGCGCCAGCAGCCAGCAGCAGAATTCACCCCTCCACTTT
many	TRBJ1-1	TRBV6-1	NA	CASSVGGTEAFF	TGTGCCAGCAGTGTAGGAGGGACAGAAGCTTTCTTT
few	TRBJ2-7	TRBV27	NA	CASSVYSRGEQYF	TGTGCCAGCAGTGTCTACTCAAGGGGGGAGCAGTACTTC
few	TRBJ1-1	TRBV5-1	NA	CASRVGGVTEAFF	TGCGCCAGCAGGGTAGGGGGAGTGACTGAAGCTTTCTTT
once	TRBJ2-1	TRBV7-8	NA	CASRQESGRIRRDEQFF	TGTGCCAGCAGACAGGAGTCAGGCCGGATTAGGAGGGATGAGCAGTTCTTC
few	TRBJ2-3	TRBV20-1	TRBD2	CSARDLRLAGTTDTQYF	TGCAGTGCTAGAGATCTTCGACTAGCGGGGACCACAGATACGCAGTATTTT
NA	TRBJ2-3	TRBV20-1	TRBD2	CSARTGGPIDTQYF	TGCAGTGCCAGGACGGGAGGGCCGATAGATACGCAGTATTTT
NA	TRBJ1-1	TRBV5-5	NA	CASSLEGGEAFF	TGTGCCAGCAGCTTGGAAGGGGGGGAAGCTTTCTTT
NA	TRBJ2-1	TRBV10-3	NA	CAISPGLGRTFF	TGTGCCATCAGCCCAGGGTTAGGGCGGACGTTCTTC
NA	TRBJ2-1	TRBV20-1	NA	CSARDSGSYNEQFF	TGCAGTGCTAGGGATAGCGGCTCCTACAATGAGCAGTTCTTC
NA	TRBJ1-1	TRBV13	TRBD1	CASIVRGTGANTEAFF	TGTGCCAGCATCGTAAGGGGGACAGGAGCGAACACTGAAGCTTTCTTT
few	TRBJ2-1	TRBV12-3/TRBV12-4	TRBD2	CASSLGSGRRDEQFF	TGTGCCAGCAGTCTCGGCAGCGGGAGGCGAGATGAGCAGTTCTTC
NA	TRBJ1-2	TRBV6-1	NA	CASTTMDRRYGYTF	TGTGCCAGCACCACTATGGACAGAAGATATGGCTACACCTTC
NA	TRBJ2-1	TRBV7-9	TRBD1	CASSPDRAEQFF	TGTGCCAGCAGCCCCGACAGGGCGGAACAGTTCTTC
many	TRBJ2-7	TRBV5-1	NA	CASRFGQGGYEQYF	TGCGCCAGCCGATTTGGGCAGGGGGGTTACGAGCAGTACTTC
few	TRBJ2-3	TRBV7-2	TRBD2	CASSHGLADQYF	TGTGCCAGCAGCCATGGACTAGCGGATCAGTATTTT
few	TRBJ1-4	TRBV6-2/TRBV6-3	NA	CASSLRLPQSGKLFF	TGTGCCAGCAGCCTCAGACTGCCCCAGAGCGGAAAACTGTTTTTT
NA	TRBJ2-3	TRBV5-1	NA	CASSTGVVDTQYF	TGCGCCAGCAGCACGGGGGTTGTAGATACGCAGTATTTT
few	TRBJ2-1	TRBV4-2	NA	CASSQDWGGRYNEQFF	TGTGCCAGCAGCCAAGATTGGGGGGGCCGTTACAATGAGCAGTTCTTC
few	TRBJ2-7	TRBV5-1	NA	CASSLRTGRQYF	TGCGCCAGCAGCTTGAGGACCGGCAGGCAGTACTTC
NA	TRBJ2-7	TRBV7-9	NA	CASSPLQGATYEQYF	TGTGCCAGCAGCCCACTACAGGGAGCCACCTACGAGCAGTACTTC
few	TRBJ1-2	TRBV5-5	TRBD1	CASSKLQGTGYTF	TGTGCCAGCAGCAAACTACAGGGGACTGGCTACACCTTC
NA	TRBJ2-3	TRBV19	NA	CASSIIPSTDTQYF	TGTGCCAGTAGTATTATCCCCTCCACAGATACGCAGTATTTT
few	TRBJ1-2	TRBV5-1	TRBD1	CASSLTGTGAGYTF	TGCGCCAGCAGCCTAACCGGGACAGGGGCCGGCTACACCTTC
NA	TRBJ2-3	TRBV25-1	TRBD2	CASSGGGAGGDTQYF	TGTGCCAGCAGTGGCGGCGGGGCGGGAGGAGATACGCAGTATTTT
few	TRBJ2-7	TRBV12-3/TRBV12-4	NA	CASSPDYSGEQYF	TGTGCCAGCAGCCCTGACTATTCGGGTGAGCAGTACTTC
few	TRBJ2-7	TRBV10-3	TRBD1	CAISGTGEGEQYF	TGTGCCATCAGCGGGACAGGGGAAGGGGAGCAGTACTTC
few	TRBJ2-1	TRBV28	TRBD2	CASTIAGIQFF	TGTGCCAGCACCATAGCGGGCATCCAGTTCTTC
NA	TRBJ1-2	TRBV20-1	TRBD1	CSARERQGADYSRGYTF	TGCAGTGCTAGAGAACGACAGGGGGCGGATTATAGCAGAGGCTACACCTTC
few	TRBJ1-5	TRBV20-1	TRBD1	CSASPGTGIYSNQPQHF	TGCAGTGCTTCCCCCGGGACAGGGATCTATAGCAATCAGCCCCAGCATTTT
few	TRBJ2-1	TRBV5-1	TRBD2	CASYQLAGGHSNEQFF	TGCGCCAGCTATCAACTAGCGGGGGGGCATAGCAATGAGCAGTTCTTC
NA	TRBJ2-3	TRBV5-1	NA	CASRGGAGTDTQYF	TGCGCCAGCCGGGGAGGAGCAGGCACAGATACGCAGTATTTT
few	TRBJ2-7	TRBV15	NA	CATSRELSSYEQYF	TGTGCCACCAGCAGAGAACTAAGCTCCTACGAGCAGTACTTC
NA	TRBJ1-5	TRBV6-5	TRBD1	CATGGGNQPQHF	TGTGCCACAGGGGGCGGCAATCAGCCCCAGCATTTT
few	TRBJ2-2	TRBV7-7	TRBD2	CASSLALAGGPGGTGELFF	TGTGCCAGCAGCTTAGCACTAGCGGGAGGGCCCGGTGGCACCGGGGAGCTGTTTTTT